Detailed here is one T cell receptor beta chain. Its antigen is not known. The data originate from a study of graft-versus-host responses after intestinal transplantation. Looking at the study overall: Tacrolimus plus steroids were given to all recipients for around three years, preceded by anti-thymocyte globulin induction.

Trimming removed 0 bases from V and 7 bases from J, with 12 bases in between. The CDR3 sequence is 14 residues long. Per the germline V gene, CDR1 is MNHEY and CDR2 is SVGAGI. Profiled with immunoSEQ multiplex PCR; TCRdb holds only in-frame clones, not every one. The profile shows 70,000 to 75,000 clones, 89% of them singletons. Study-level results: Across patients carrying graft-donor T cell macrochimerism, allografts held high graft-versus-host to host-versus-graft clonal ratios. Early HvG declines after transplant were associated with peak circulating GvH clone levels.

This chain links TRBV6-5 with TRBJ2-5, with TRBD1 as a possible D gene (5 bases). The receptor was derived from a human donor who received an intestinal transplant. This sample comprised unstimulated CD8+ T cells sorted from spleen or lymph node cells, obtained before intestinal transplant. The DNA of the CDR3 is TGTGCCAGCAGTTACTCAGGGCCCACAGGGACCCAGTACTTC. This gives the protein CASSYSGPTGTQYF.